The next 18 T cell receptor beta chains were all read from a single sample in a study of cytomegalovirus exposure and HLA in healthy donors. The data were produced by immunoSEQ multiplex PCR, yet TCRdb's version contains in-frame clones alone and is incomplete. The sample carries a few hundred thousand clones, approximately 88% recorded once. Sequencing used PBMCs. The source of these receptors is a woman aged 30 to 39 in good health and CMV-seropositive.

The V gene is TRBV6-1, the J gene TRBJ1-2; D gene ambiguous. V gave up 1 base and J gave up 5 bases, with 2 bases separating them. The CDR3 covers 11 residues. CDR1 MNHNS and CDR2 SASEGT come from the germline V gene. CDR3 protein: CASSEEYGYTF. CDR3 in DNA: TGTGCCAGCAGTGAAGAGTATGGCTACACCTTC.

The J gene is TRBJ1-1, the V gene TRBV4-1; 8 bases are shared with TRBD1. The germline V gene encodes CDR1 MGHRA and CDR2 YSYEKL. The CDR3 covers 17 residues. The J segment lost 6 bases and the V segment lost 2 bases, leaving 14 bases of the junction unmatched. The CDR3 coding sequence is TGCGCCAGCAGCCAACCTCGGCAGGGGGCTTGGGGGGCTGAAGCTTTCTTT. Amino acid sequence: CASSQPRQGAWGAEAFF.

The chain has TRBV2 and TRBJ1-1, with D perhaps TRBD1 (5 bases). The CDR3 has 13 amino acids. Germline-derived CDR1 and CDR2 are SNHLY and FYNNEI. V lost 6 bases and J lost 2, with 10 bases in between. CDR3 in amino acids: CASSFDRNTEAFF. The CDR3 region has the DNA TGTGCCAGCAGCTTCGACAGAAACACTGAAGCTTTCTTT.

This clone was picked up one time. The chain uses TRBV28 and TRBJ1-1; D is possibly TRBD1 (5 bases). Deletions cut 10 bases from V and 5 bases from J, with 14 bases between. This CDR3 contains 12 residues. The germline V gene encodes CDR1 MDHEN and CDR2 SYDVKM. The CDR3 DNA follows: TGTGCCACCACTTTGGGGGGGACTGAAGCTTTCTTT. Residues: CATTLGGTEAFF.

This rearrangement joins TRBV11-1 to TRBJ1-2; tentatively, D is TRBD1 (5 bases). Germline CDR1 is SGHAT and CDR2 is FQDESV (reference sequence). CDR3 length: 14 amino acids. V was clipped by 5 bases and J by 8 bases, with 18 bases between them. CDR3 sequence: CASSSQQESWGYTF. The DNA for the CDR3 is TGTGCCAGCAGCAGCCAACAGGAAAGTTGGGGCTACACCTTC.

This clone was counted a single time. V and J are TRBV30 and TRBJ1-4, with no clear D. CDR1 is GTSNPN and CDR2 is SVGIG in the germline V gene (reference sequence). The CDR3 is 12 residues long. V lost 4 bases and J 7 bases, leaving 10 bases between the germline ends. CDR3: CAWKGRGEKLFF. CDR3 DNA sequence: TGTGCCTGGAAAGGGCGTGGTGAAAAACTGTTTTTT.

This clone was seen just once. Here the CDR3 DNA reads TGTGCCTGGAGTTTAGCGGGAAGGACCCAGTACTTC. This sequence encodes CAWSLAGRTQYF. The chain uses TRBV30 and TRBJ2-5; 8 bases agree with TRBD2. The junction had 3 bases not matched to a gene; V was cut back by 2 bases and J by 7 bases. From germline, CDR1 is GTSNPN and CDR2 SVGIG (reference sequence). CDR3 length: 12 residues.

V gene TRBV29-1 combines with J gene TRBJ2-7; 10 bases align to TRBD2. Trimming at V came to 6 bases and at J to 0 bases, leaving 2 bases not matched to a gene. Germline lookup yields CDR1 SQVTM and CDR2 ANQGSEA. There are 13 residues in the CDR3. DNA of the CDR3: TGCAGCGTGACTAGCGGGTTCTCCTACGAGCAGTACTTC. Its translation is CSVTSGFSYEQYF.

This clone showed up just a few times. Other DNA sequences in this specimen translate into the identical CDR3. This sequence joins TRBV28 and TRBJ1-2; TRBD1 might be the D (5 bases). CDR1 is MDHEN and CDR2 is SYDVKM in the germline V gene. Trimming shortened V by 5 bases and J by 2 bases, and 6 bases separated the two germline ends. The length of the CDR3 is 12 residues. The CDR3 is CASSRQNYGYTF. The CDR3 DNA reads TGTGCCAGCAGTAGACAGAACTATGGCTACACCTTC.

The rearrangement joins TRBV10-3 to TRBJ1-2; 7 positions match TRBD1. CDR1 and CDR2 from the germline V gene are ENHRY and SYGVKD. The CDR3 is 15 residues long. V lost 3 bases, J lost 0 bases, and 4 bases stayed unmatched. The DNA of the CDR3 is TGTGCCATCAGTGAACAGGGGTTAGCTAACTATGGCTACACCTTC. As protein: CAISEQGLANYGYTF.

This clone appeared a single time. The chain joins TRBV7-6 to TRBJ1-1; the match to TRBD1 covers 10 bases. Trimming at V came to 3 bases and at J to 2 bases, leaving 18 bases not matched to a gene. The CDR3 spans 20 residues. The germline CDR1 and CDR2 sequences are SGHVS and FNYEAQ. CDR3 bases: TGTGCCAGCAGCTTGGGACTTAGGACAGGGGGAGTTAATTCTAACACTGAAGCTTTCTTT. This gives the protein CASSLGLRTGGVNSNTEAFF.

A single count supports this clone. The chain joins TRBV29-1 to TRBJ2-5; tentatively, D is TRBD2 (7 bases). CDR1 is SQVTM and CDR2 is ANQGSEA in the germline V gene. The CDR3 runs 16 residues. Trimming stripped 1 base from V and 5 bases from J, with 20 bases between. The CDR3 loop is CSVEVPTGGPGETQYF. Written as DNA, the CDR3 is TGCAGCGTTGAAGTACCGACCGGGGGGCCGGGGGAGACCCAGTACTTC.

This chain joins TRBV4-3 and TRBJ1-2; 7 positions agree with TRBD1. The CDR3 covers 14 residues. J lost 3 bases, V lost 1 base, and 2 bases had no gene match. Germline CDR1 is LGHNA and CDR2 is YSLEER. The CDR3 region is CASSQGDSHYGYTF. CDR3 sequence (DNA): TGCGCCAGCAGCCAAGGGGACAGCCACTATGGCTACACCTTC.

In this sample, this clone turned up many times. This chain connects TRBV4-2 to TRBJ2-3, with 11 bases lining up with TRBD2. The CDR3 extends over 16 amino acids. V was clipped by 3 bases and J by 4 bases; unmatched bases: 6. Germline V lookup: CDR1 LGHNA, CDR2 YNFKEQ. The CDR3 region is CASSQTSGKGSDTQYF. The CDR3 nucleotides are TGTGCCAGCAGCCAGACTAGCGGGAAGGGGTCAGATACGCAGTATTTT.

V usage is TRBV27 and J usage is TRBJ2-3; 12 bases are shared with TRBD2. Germline CDR1 reads MNHEY; CDR2 reads SMNVEV (reference sequence). Trimming took 5 bases from V and 1 from J; bases not matched to a gene: 1. This CDR3 has 15 residues. CDR3 residues: CASSRLAGGTDTQYF. For the CDR3, the DNA is TGTGCCAGCAGTCGACTAGCGGGAGGCACAGATACGCAGTATTTT.

The chain has TRBV7-3 and TRBJ2-2; 8 bases match TRBD1. The CDR3 covers 15 residues. Germline lookup yields CDR1 SGHTA and CDR2 FQGTGA. Germline trimming cut 5 bases from V and 1 base from J; bases unmatched to any gene: 3. The CDR3 nucleotides read TGTGCCAGCAGCGAGGACAGGGTGAACACCGGGGAGCTGTTTTTT. Amino acids: CASSEDRVNTGELFF.

The chain links TRBV19 to TRBJ2-7, with D perhaps TRBD1 (5 bases). The germline V and J ends were trimmed by 3 bases and 3 bases, with 18 bases remaining between them. The germline V gene has CDR1 LNHDA and CDR2 SQIVND (reference sequence). This CDR3 comprises 16 residues. The CDR3 spells CASSMALGRINYEQYF. CDR3 DNA: TGTGCCAGTAGTATGGCGTTGGGGCGTATTAACTACGAGCAGTACTTC.

The chain uses TRBV9 and TRBJ2-5, with D perhaps given as TRBD1 or TRBD2 (7 bases each). Germline CDR1 reads SGDLS; CDR2 reads YYNGEE. V was clipped by 3 bases and J by 4 bases, with 16 bases between them. CDR3 length: 15 amino acids. In nucleotides, the CDR3 is TGTGCCAGCAGCGACTTGACAGGGAGGGGAGAGACCCAGTACTTC. Amino acids: CASSDLTGRGETQYF.